This T cell receptor (beta chain) was sequenced for a study of identifying expanded T cells in peripheral blood. V was trimmed by 4 bases and J by 8 bases, leaving 21 bases between them. The length of the CDR3 is 16 residues. Germline V gene data show CDR1 as SGDLS and CDR2 as YYNGEE. Collection occurred without any documented infections or immune events in donors. Clones were sequenced by immunoSEQ multiplex PCR, and TCRdb holds only the in-frame ones, with some missing. The repertoire has some 97,000 clones, around 90% of them found once; the top ten carry 5.5%. The receptor comes from a person between 18 and 70 years old in good health. The chain links TRBV9 to TRBJ1-4; TRBD1 is a possible D gene (5 bases). Specimen: blood. This chain's CDR3 is CASSRGVAREGEKLFF. The CDR3, as DNA: TGTGCCAGCAGCAGGGGTGTGGCGAGGGAGGGCGAAAAACTGTTTTTT.